These 6 T cell receptor beta chains came from one sample sequenced in a study of early T cells in non-severe SARS-CoV-2 infection. Each CDR3 protein is one row after TCRdb ran MiXCR on the 5' RACE reads. Of 100,000 to 150,000 distinct CDR3 sequences detected, approximately 15% appear once; the ten largest clones hold just over 20%. Sequencing input: whole blood. These receptors originate from an adult who was a healthcare worker with PCR-confirmed SARS-CoV-2 infection or an uninfected control (not recorded which).

The rearrangement uses TRBV2 and TRBJ2-2; D gene unclear. Germline V CDR1 and CDR2: SNHLY, FYNNEI. The CDR3 is made up of 13 amino acids. V was trimmed by 6 bases and J by 11 bases, leaving 16 bases between them. The CDR3 DNA sequence: TGTGCCAGCAGGGAATTCGGGTTAGGAGAGCTGTTTTTT. Its translation is CASREFGLGELFF.

The table lists this clonotype with a few counts. V and J are TRBV7-2 and TRBJ2-3, with 10 bases lining up with TRBD2. The V segment lost 5 bases and the J segment 4 bases; nucleotides outside the gene matches: 6. CDR1 and CDR2 (germline): SGHTA, FQGNSA. The CDR3 extends over 15 amino acids. The CDR3 region is CASSPSGGGADTQYF. In DNA form, the CDR3 reads TGTGCCAGCAGCCCTAGCGGGGGCGGCGCAGATACGCAGTATTTT.

This clonotype was picked up a small number of times. V is TRBV12-3 or TRBV12-4 and J is TRBJ1-1, with D unclear. There are 14 residues in the CDR3. The V gene lost 6 bases and the J gene lost 0 bases, with 11 bases spanning the gap. Here the CDR3 DNA reads TGTGCCAGCAGCAGGACCGCCTTGAACACTGAAGCTTTCTTT. As protein: CASSRTALNTEAFF.

This clonotype was seen many times. The chain recombines TRBV7-9 with TRBJ2-7, with 8 bases identical to TRBD2. Germline V CDR1 and CDR2: SEHNR, FQNEAQ (reference sequence). The CDR3 contains 17 residues. V dropped 5 bases and J dropped 6; count of bases not matched to a gene: 18. The CDR3 DNA reads as TGTGCCAGCAGCCACAACCGGCGGGCGGGGGGTCTACGCGAGCAGTACTTC. It is translated as CASSHNRRAGGLREQYF. The full variable domain, completed using reference TRBV7-9 and TRBJ2-7, is DTGVSQNPRHKITKRGQNVTFRCDPISEHNRLYWYRQTLGQGPEFLTYFQNEAQLEKSRLLSDRFSAERPKGSFSTLEIQRTEQGDSAMYLCASSHNRRAGGLREQYFGPGTRLTVT.

The chain combines TRBV19 with TRBJ1-5; no definite D call. V was shortened by 2 bases and J by 0 bases, with 14 bases between the two germline ends. CDR3 length: 17 residues. Germline CDR1 LNHDA, CDR2 SQIVND (reference sequence). CDR3 nucleotides: TGTGCCAGTAGTATATTCCCGGACCGGTATAGCAATCAGCCCCAGCATTTT. Its protein product is CASSIFPDRYSNQPQHF.

The genes are TRBV7-8 and TRBJ1-1, with D perhaps matching TRBD1 (5 bases). The ends were cut back, 10 bases at V and 0 bases at J, with 12 bases in the middle. The CDR3 contains 13 residues. Germline CDR1 SGHVS, CDR2 FQNEAQ. CDR3 residues: CATNRGMNTEAFF. The DNA for the CDR3 is TGTGCCACCAACCGGGGCATGAACACTGAAGCTTTCTTT.